This passage covers 21 T cell receptor beta chains from one sample sequenced in a study of T cell clusters in autoimmune cytopenias. Multiplex touch-down PCR amplified TRB using TRB-A and TRB-B pools in one tube. TCRdb re-called the multiplex PCR reads and gives one entry per CDR3 protein, without DNA. The sample is made up of about 1,000 distinct CDR3 sequences, and the top ten hold roughly 60% of it. TRB was amplified from 250 ng of peripheral blood genomic DNA per sample. The material sequenced was peripheral blood. The receptors were sampled from a human donor with an autoimmune cytopenia or autoimmune hepatitis (not recorded which).

J is TRBJ2-7 and V is TRBV20-1; TCRdb selects TRBD2, and the lack of DNA leaves this call unchecked. Germline V gene data show CDR1 as DFQATT and CDR2 as SNEGSKA (reference sequence). CDR3 length: 15 amino acids. The CDR3 protein is CSAREERESFYEQYF.

This clonotype is medium-sized (0.01 to 0.1%) by frequency. This chain connects TRBV18 to TRBJ1-2. The CDR3 has 15 residues. Germline lookup yields CDR1 KGHSH and CDR2 LQKENI. The CDR3: CASSPRGDTGFGYTF.

This clonotype is identified as large from frequency. The chain links TRBV19 to TRBJ1-4; with no DNA, the TCRdb D assignment of TRBD1 cannot be verified. The germline CDR1 and CDR2 sequences are LNHDA and SQIVND (reference sequence). This CDR3 comprises 16 residues. CDR3 loop: CATNDRASATNEKLFF. Combining the CDR3 with reference TRBV19 and TRBJ1-4 gives the whole variable domain DGGITQSPKYLFRKEGQNVTLSCEQNLNHDAMYWYRQDPGQGLRLIYYSQIVNDFQKGDIAEGYSVSREKKESFPLTVTSAQKNPTAFYLCATNDRASATNEKLFFGSGTQLSVL.

Judged by frequency, this clonotype is hyperexpanded. The chain has TRBV6-2 or TRBV6-3 and TRBJ2-5; TCRdb's D call of TRBD2 is untestable without DNA. The CDR3 is made up of 15 amino acids. Germline CDR1 and CDR2: MNHEY and SVGEGT. CDR3 residues: CASSPATSGGETQYF.

V is TRBV6-1 and J is TRBJ1-1; the D call from TCRdb, TRBD1, cannot be confirmed without DNA. CDR3 length: 19 residues. Germline values: CDR1 MNHNS, CDR2 SASEGT. The CDR3 sequence: CASSEATFRGGLKRTEAFF.

This sequence joins TRBV5-1 and TRBJ2-3; TCRdb indicates TRBD2, and absent DNA this call remains unverified. The CDR3 length is 23 residues. Per the germline V gene, CDR1 is SGHRS and CDR2 is YFSETQ. The CDR3: CASSLGAFITSGGPTRRTDTQYF.

The chain employs TRBV10-3 and TRBJ2-3; no DNA is available, so the TRBD2 call from TCRdb remains unchecked. This CDR3 spans 15 amino acids. Germline V lookup: CDR1 ENHRY, CDR2 SYGVKD. The CDR3 sequence is CAISESSGGADTQYF.

This clonotype is called medium-sized (0.01 to 0.1%) based on its frequency. The chain links TRBV19 to TRBJ1-4. CDR1 and CDR2 from the germline V gene are LNHDA and SQIVND (reference sequence). The CDR3 is 16 amino acids. The CDR3 loop is CASSIGKKGHNEKLFF.

The chain recombines TRBV6-1 with TRBJ1-2; TCRdb's D call of TRBD1 is untestable without DNA. The germline gives CDR1 MNHNS, CDR2 SASEGT. The CDR3 spans 15 residues. The CDR3: CASSVETGGNHGYTF.

Here the CDR3 reads CASSLAPSSYGYTF. V gene TRBV7-9 combines with J gene TRBJ1-2. The CDR3 covers 14 residues. The germline gives CDR1 SEHNR, CDR2 FQNEAQ (reference sequence). Using reference TRBV7-9 and TRBJ1-2 for the parts outside the CDR3, the full variable domain is DTGVSQNPRHKITKRGQNVTFRCDPISEHNRLYWYRQTLGQGPEFLTYFQNEAQLEKSRLLSDRFSAERPKGSFSTLEIQRTEQGDSAMYLCASSLAPSSYGYTFGSGTRLTVV.

This clonotype is classed as medium-sized by frequency. The chain combines TRBV5-4 with TRBJ1-3; with no DNA, the TCRdb D assignment of TRBD1 cannot be verified. Germline assignment: CDR1 SGHNT and CDR2 YYREEE (reference sequence). This CDR3 has 16 residues. The CDR3 reads CASSRGQSISGNTIYF.

Considering frequency, this clonotype is medium-sized (0.01 to 0.1%). The genes are TRBV5-5 and TRBJ2-5; TCRdb selects TRBD2, and the lack of DNA leaves this call unchecked. The CDR3 has 16 amino acids. Germline assignment: CDR1 SGHKS and CDR2 YYEKEE (reference sequence). CDR3 sequence: CASSFPASGGGETQYF.

This clonotype is classed as medium-sized (0.01 to 0.1%) by frequency. The rearrangement links TRBV6-5 to TRBJ2-7; checking the TCRdb D call of TRBD1 is not possible without DNA. The V gene's germline CDR1 is MNHEY and CDR2 SVGAGI. The CDR3 has 15 residues. CDR3 in amino acids: CASSRGQGRSWEQYF.

V gene TRBV7-6 combines with J gene TRBJ1-6; TCRdb proposes TRBD1, but this gene call is untestable without DNA. The CDR3 has 13 amino acids. Germline CDR1 reads SGHVS; CDR2 reads FNYEAQ. CDR3 in amino acids: CASRTGGNSPLHF.

This clonotype registers medium-sized by frequency. This CDR3 is CATSDPRGNTGELFF. The chain links TRBV24-1 to TRBJ2-2; TCRdb proposes TRBD1, but this gene call is untestable without DNA. This CDR3 comprises 15 residues. Per the germline V gene, CDR1 is KGHDR and CDR2 is SFDVKD.

The rearrangement links TRBV5-4 to TRBJ2-1; TCRdb's D call, TRBD1, is unchecked because there is no DNA. This CDR3 is built from 16 residues. The germline V gene encodes CDR1 SGHNT and CDR2 YYREEE (reference sequence). This CDR3 reads CATNRGAGTRLNEQFF.

The J gene is TRBJ2-3, the V gene TRBV6-4; no DNA is available, so the TRBD1 call from TCRdb remains unchecked. The germline gives CDR1 MRHNA, CDR2 SNTAGT. The CDR3 covers 15 residues. CDR3 in amino acids: CASSQSAPSTDTQYF.

By frequency, this clonotype is medium-sized (0.01 to 0.1%). V is TRBV10-3 and J is TRBJ2-1; as DNA is missing, the TRBD2 call by TCRdb cannot be tested. Germline V gives CDR1 ENHRY, CDR2 SYGVKD. CDR3 length: 13 amino acids. The CDR3 spells CAVKREGSGEQFF.

This rearrangement joins TRBV20-1 to TRBJ1-6; the TCRdb call, TRBD1, lacks DNA for checking. CDR3 length: 15 residues. Germline CDR1 DFQATT, CDR2 SNEGSKA (reference sequence). CDR3 loop: CSARAGANDNSPLHF.

This clonotype ranks as large in terms of frequency. The chain recombines TRBV5-1 with TRBJ1-1; TCRdb's assignment of TRBD1 cannot be checked, as there is no DNA. CDR1 and CDR2 (germline): SGHRS, YFSETQ. CDR3 length equals 16 residues. This CDR3 reads CASSLNSPRGNTEAFF.

This clonotype is large by frequency. The CDR3: CASNPGETYNEQFF. The V gene is TRBV19, the J gene TRBJ2-1; TCRdb's D gene call, TRBD1, goes unchecked for lack of DNA. The CDR3 loop spans 14 amino acids. CDR1 is LNHDA and CDR2 is SQIVND in the germline V gene (reference sequence).